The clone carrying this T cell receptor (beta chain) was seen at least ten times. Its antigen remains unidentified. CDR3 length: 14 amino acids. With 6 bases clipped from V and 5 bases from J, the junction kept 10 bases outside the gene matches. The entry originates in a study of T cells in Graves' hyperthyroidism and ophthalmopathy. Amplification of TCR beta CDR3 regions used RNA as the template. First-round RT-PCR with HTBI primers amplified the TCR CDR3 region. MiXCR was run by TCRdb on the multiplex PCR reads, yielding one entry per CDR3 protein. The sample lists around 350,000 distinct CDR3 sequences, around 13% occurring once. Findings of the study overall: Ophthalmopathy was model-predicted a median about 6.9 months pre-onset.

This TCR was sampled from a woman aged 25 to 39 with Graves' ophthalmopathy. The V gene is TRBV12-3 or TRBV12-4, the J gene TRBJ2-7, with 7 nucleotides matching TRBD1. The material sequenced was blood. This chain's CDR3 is CASRPKQGSHEQYF. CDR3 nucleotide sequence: TGTGCCAGCAGGCCAAAACAGGGGTCCCACGAGCAGTACTTC.